This passage covers 12 T cell receptor beta chains from one sample sequenced in a study of patients and donors after allogeneic stem cell transplantation. TCRdb recomputed calls from the RT-PCR reads with MiXCR, one row per CDR3 protein. The sample shows under 200,000 distinct CDR3 sequences, roughly 30% of them seen only once. Specimen: blood, either unsorted or a sorted T cell fraction (not recorded which). The receptors were sampled from a human donor who was either an allogeneic HSCT recipient or a stem cell or donor lymphocyte infusion donor (not recorded which). It is not recorded whose cells these are; they may come from a transplant donor.

V and J are TRBV20-1 and TRBJ1-1; D remains unclear. This CDR3 is 15 amino acids long. The germline CDR1 and CDR2 sequences are DFQATT and SNEGSKA (reference sequence). Trimming removed 3 bases at V and 3 bases at J, with 17 bases between. The CDR3 here is CSASRGRRVDTEAFF. In nucleotides, the CDR3 is TGCAGTGCTAGTCGTGGAAGAAGAGTGGACACTGAAGCTTTCTTT.

This clonotype was picked up a small number of times. J is TRBJ2-1 and V is TRBV7-2, with 9 bases matching TRBD2. With V trimmed by 3 bases and J by 9 bases, 9 bases remained unmatched. CDR3 length: 15 residues. Germline V gene data show CDR1 as SGHTA and CDR2 as FQGNSA. The CDR3 loop reads CASSFLAGESSEQFF. The CDR3 bases are TGTGCCAGCAGCTTTTTAGCGGGAGAATCCAGTGAGCAGTTCTTC.

There are many counts of this clonotype. The CDR3 sequence is CASIQNTEAFF. DNA for the CDR3: TGTGCCAGCATTCAGAACACTGAAGCTTTCTTT. The genes are TRBV6-6 and TRBJ1-1, with D uncertain. Germline V gene sequence: CDR1 MNHNY, CDR2 SVGAGI (reference sequence). CDR3 length: 11 residues. Trimming took off 7 bases at V and 1 base at J, with 4 bases between the two ends.

The gene calls are TRBV5-5 and TRBJ1-1; maybe TRBD1 (5 bases). The germline V and J ends were trimmed by 5 bases and 6 bases, with 11 bases remaining between them. CDR1 is SGHKS and CDR2 is YYEKEE in the germline V gene (reference sequence). The CDR3 runs 12 residues. This chain's CDR3 is CASSYPGPEAFF. CDR3 nucleotide sequence: TGTGCCAGCAGTTATCCAGGGCCTGAAGCTTTCTTT.

This chain joins TRBV19 and TRBJ1-2; no clear D. CDR1 is LNHDA, CDR2 SQIVND, per germline (reference sequence). This CDR3 is 11 amino acids long. Trimming removed 8 bases at V and 6 bases at J, with 10 bases between. The CDR3 is CASRTRDGYTF. The CDR3, as DNA: TGTGCCAGTCGCACAAGGGATGGCTACACCTTC.

This clonotype was picked up a small number of times. CDR3 bases: TGTGCCAGCAGCTCAATCGCCGGACTAGCGGGATTTCGCGAGCAGTACTTC. Amino acids: CASSSIAGLAGFREQYF. The chain employs TRBV5-4 and TRBJ2-7; TRBD2 matches at 12 bases. This CDR3 comprises 17 residues. The junction had 13 bases not matched to a gene; V was cut back by 3 bases and J by 6 bases. Germline V gene data show CDR1 as SGHNT and CDR2 as YYREEE (reference sequence). The full variable domain, with the rest looked up from reference TRBV5-4 and TRBJ2-7, is ETGVTQSPTHLIKTRGQQVTLRCSSQSGHNTVSWYQQALGQGPQFIFQYYREEENGRGNFPPRFSGLQFPNYSSELNVNALELDDSALYLCASSSIAGLAGFREQYFGPGTRLTVT.

The genes are TRBV7-3 and TRBJ1-1; a weak D match, TRBD1 (5 bases). Germline V gene sequence: CDR1 SGHTA, CDR2 FQGTGA. V gave up 6 bases and J gave up 3 bases, with 11 bases separating them. CDR3 length equals 13 residues. This chain's CDR3 is CASSRDSYTEAFF. The CDR3 DNA follows: TGTGCCAGCAGTCGTGACAGCTACACTGAAGCTTTCTTT.

This clonotype has just a few counts. The V call is TRBV20-1, the J call TRBJ1-3; the D gene is possibly TRBD1 (5 bases). Germline V gives CDR1 DFQATT, CDR2 SNEGSKA (reference sequence). The ends were cut back, 6 bases at V and 0 bases at J, with 12 bases in the middle. The CDR3 runs to 14 residues. CDR3 sequence: CSATKGDSGNTIYF. As DNA, the CDR3 is TGCAGTGCCACGAAAGGGGACTCTGGAAACACCATATATTTT.

The rearrangement uses TRBV10-3 and TRBJ1-5; D is possibly TRBD1 (5 bases). CDR3 length: 13 amino acids. From germline, CDR1 is ENHRY and CDR2 SYGVKD. The V and J ends lost 8 bases and 0 bases respectively, with 8 bases between them. For the CDR3, the DNA is TGTGCCATCGCCAGGGTTAGCAATCAGCCCCAGCATTTT. Protein: CAIARVSNQPQHF.

The chain employs TRBV3-1 and TRBJ2-1; 7 bases line up with TRBD2. CDR3 size: 16 residues. The ends lost 2 bases at V and 5 bases at J; junction bases unmatched: 9. Germline V gene lookup returns CDR1 LGHDT and CDR2 YNNKEL (reference sequence). The CDR3 spells CASSQTRLAGDNEQFF. As DNA, the CDR3 is TGTGCCAGCAGCCAAACCAGACTAGCAGGAGACAATGAGCAGTTCTTC.

The chain joins TRBV7-2 to TRBJ2-1; no definite D call. The CDR3 sequence is 15 residues long. The V end was cut by 4 bases, the J end by 2 bases, with 12 bases between. Germline CDR1 reads SGHTA; CDR2 reads FQGNSA. For the CDR3, the DNA is TGTGCCAGCAGCTCGACTCCCGCCACCTACAATGAGCAGTTCTTC. Protein: CASSSTPATYNEQFF.

This clonotype has just a few counts. The chain is built from TRBV7-8 and TRBJ1-3; no clear D. Trimming removed 0 bases from V and 0 bases from J, with 6 bases in between. This CDR3 has 15 residues. Germline CDR1 is SGHVS and CDR2 is FQNEAQ. The DNA for the CDR3 is TGTGCCAGCAGCTTAGCCCCAGGCTCTGGAAACACCATATATTTT. This translates into CASSLAPGSGNTIYF.